A single sample is the source of the 9 T cell receptor beta chains below, sequenced in a study of CD8 T cells in ankylosing spondylitis. TCRdb re-analysed the 5' RACE reads in MiXCR, keeping a single row per CDR3 protein. The sample includes under 200,000 distinct CDR3 sequences, 10% to 15% of them seen just once. Source material: blood, either unsorted or a sorted T cell fraction (not recorded which). These receptors originate from a female donor with ankylosing spondylitis or in good health (not recorded which).

Ten or more counts support this clonotype. The genes are TRBV29-1 and TRBJ2-3; no firm D call. This CDR3 is 12 amino acids long. Germline CDR1 reads SQVTM; CDR2 reads ANQGSEA. Trimming stripped 4 bases from V and 3 bases from J, with 8 bases between. CDR3 in amino acids: CSVVGWTDTQYF. Written as DNA, the CDR3 is TGCAGCGTTGTGGGATGGACAGATACGCAGTATTTT.

The genes are TRBV29-1 and TRBJ2-7; 7 nucleotides match TRBD2. CDR1 SQVTM and CDR2 ANQGSEA come from the germline V gene. The trim removed 6 bases at V and 2 bases at J, leaving 4 bases unmatched. CDR3 size: 12 residues. Here the CDR3 DNA reads TGCAGCGTAGGACTAGGAACCTACGAGCAGTACTTC. This gives the protein CSVGLGTYEQYF.

There are a few counts of this clonotype. This rearrangement joins TRBV7-2 to TRBJ1-2, with TRBD1 matching over 7 bases. The V and J ends lost 5 bases and 8 bases, in that order; junction bases with no gene match: 20. The CDR3 has 17 amino acids. Looked up from germline, CDR1 is SGHTA and CDR2 is FQGNSA. The CDR3 nucleotides are TGTGCCAGCAGCCCCCTTTCGGGCCGTCGGGACAGTGAAGGCTACACCTTC. The encoded protein is CASSPLSGRRDSEGYTF.

This clonotype was detected many times. The CDR3 here is CASTPQGGRNQPQHF. The CDR3 bases are TGTGCCAGCACCCCGCAGGGGGGTCGCAATCAGCCCCAGCATTTT. V and J are TRBV12-3 or TRBV12-4 and TRBJ1-5; 7 bases line up with TRBD1. This CDR3 has 15 residues. Losses at the gene ends were 7 bases for V and 2 bases for J; bases not matched to a gene: 8.

This chain links TRBV14 with TRBJ2-7; possibly TRBD2 for D (6 bases). V was trimmed by 4 bases and J by 3 bases, leaving 13 bases between them. CDR3 length: 14 residues. Germline CDR1 is SGHDN and CDR2 is FVKESK. CDR3 in amino acids: CASSPRDWNYEQYF. In DNA form, the CDR3 reads TGTGCCAGCAGCCCCCGGGACTGGAACTACGAGCAGTACTTC.

For this clonotype: At one of its ends the junction is not consistent with the germline gene, which may arise from a read error. The chain couples TRBV28 to TRBJ2-1; tentative D call: TRBD1 (7 bases). The CDR3 totals 16 residues. Germline V gene sequence: CDR1 MDHEN, CDR2 SYDVKM. The CDR3 loop reads CASTLGGGVAYNEQFF. CDR3 nucleotide sequence: TGTGCCAGCACTTTAGGGGGCGGGGTGGCCTACAATGAGCAGTTCTTC.

This clonotype appeared many times. The chain has TRBV11-2 and TRBJ2-5; D is undetermined. CDR1 is SGHAT, CDR2 FQNNGV, per germline. There are 12 residues in the CDR3. Trimming removed 5 bases from V and 4 bases from J, with 8 bases in between. The CDR3 nucleotides are TGTGCCAGCAGCCGCATCCTAGAGACCCAGTACTTC. It codes for CASSRILETQYF.

This clonotype was seen many times. The rearrangement joins TRBV18 to TRBJ2-1; 10 bases map to TRBD2. The V segment lost 3 bases and the J segment 0 bases; nucleotides outside the gene matches: 2. Germline V lookup: CDR1 KGHSH, CDR2 LQKENI. This CDR3 comprises 16 residues. In DNA, the CDR3 is TGTGCCAGCTCACCCCTAGCGGGAGTCTCCTACAATGAGCAGTTCTTC. Amino acid sequence: CASSPLAGVSYNEQFF.

This clonotype has a count of ten or more. The rearrangement uses TRBV5-6 and TRBJ2-3, with 12 nucleotides matching TRBD2. The V gene's germline CDR1 is SGHDT and CDR2 YYEEEE. The CDR3 length is 15 residues. V gave up 1 base and J gave up 9 bases; unmatched junction bases: 6. This chain's CDR3 is CASSLRLAGGYTQYF. CDR3 coding DNA: TGTGCCAGCAGCTTGCGGCTAGCGGGAGGGTACACGCAGTATTTT.